This TCR beta chain was documented in a study of monozygotic twins with inflammatory bowel disease. General study points: Among patients, repertoires may have gained variability from differing immunosuppressive treatments.

A word on this clonotype: The antigen is not known.

CDR1 DFQATT and CDR2 SNEGSKA come from the germline V gene (reference sequence). The CDR3 has 20 residues. After re-calling the 5' RACE reads, TCRdb lists one entry per CDR3 protein, DNA absent. This sample's table has around 410,000 distinct CDR3 sequences. This clonotype was obtained from a human donor with ulcerative colitis or Crohn's disease, or a healthy co-twin of an affected twin (not recorded which). Source material: blood. The chain has TRBV20-1 and TRBJ2-1; TCRdb's D call of TRBD2 is untestable without DNA. The CDR3: CSARDQGSGGPFRSYNEQFF.